The 24 T cell receptor beta chains given below trace back to one sample, sequenced in a study of T cell responses to AZD1222 COVID-19 vaccine. TCRdb's table, derived via immunoSEQ multiplex PCR, lists solely in-frame clones and lacks some. This table holds over 140,000 clones. The sample was peripheral blood. These receptors came from an adult in good health.

This chain joins TRBV6-5 and TRBJ2-1, with D hard to call. This CDR3 spans 15 amino acids. Between the trimmed V and J ends, which lost 7 bases and 1 base, there was a span of 14 bases. Germline values: CDR1 MNHEY, CDR2 SVGAGI. The CDR3 is CASTKAWASYNEQFF. The CDR3 DNA follows: TGTGCCAGCACTAAGGCATGGGCATCCTACAATGAGCAGTTCTTC.

V is TRBV14 and J is TRBJ1-1; TRBD1 is a possible D gene (5 bases). The germline CDR1 and CDR2 sequences are SGHDN and FVKESK. This CDR3 contains 17 residues. V lost 5 bases and J lost 0, with 19 bases in between. CDR3 DNA: TGTGCCAGCAGCGTTGGCATTACGAGAGGGGTGAACACTGAAGCTTTCTTT. It translates to CASSVGITRGVNTEAFF.

This chain uses TRBV7-9 with TRBJ2-5; 11 nucleotides match TRBD1. The CDR3 extends over 16 amino acids. Germline lookup yields CDR1 SEHNR and CDR2 FQNEAQ (reference sequence). Losses at the gene ends were 4 bases for V and 2 bases for J; bases not matched to a gene: 6. Here the CDR3 DNA reads TGTGCCAGCAGCTCCCGGGACAGGGGGGATCAAGAGACCCAGTACTTC. This translates into CASSSRDRGDQETQYF.

V is TRBV9 and J is TRBJ1-1, with D possibly being TRBD1 (5 bases). Per the germline V gene, CDR1 is SGDLS and CDR2 is YYNGEE. This CDR3 contains 13 residues. Trimming took 9 bases from V and 3 from J, leaving 15 bases between them. In DNA, the CDR3 is TGTGCCACCTCCAGGGAATTGGACACTGAAGCTTTCTTT. Its protein product is CATSRELDTEAFF.

This chain links TRBV9 with TRBJ1-1; 8 bases fit TRBD1. With V trimmed by 3 bases and J by 1 base, 8 bases remained unmatched. The CDR3 runs 16 residues. Germline values: CDR1 SGDLS, CDR2 YYNGEE. The CDR3 DNA reads TGTGCCAGCAGCGGTCGGCGGACAGGGAGGAACACTGAAGCTTTCTTT. As protein: CASSGRRTGRNTEAFF.

The chain is built from TRBV5-1 and TRBJ1-5, with D unclear. Germline V gives CDR1 SGHRS, CDR2 YFSETQ. This CDR3 spans 14 amino acids. V was trimmed by 0 bases and J by 1 base, leaving 5 bases between them. This CDR3 is CASSLDSSNQPQHF. The CDR3 bases are TGCGCCAGCAGCTTGGATTCCAGCAATCAGCCCCAGCATTTT. Filled out from reference TRBV5-1 and TRBJ1-5, the complete variable domain reads KAGVTQTPRYLIKTRGQQVTLSCSPISGHRSVSWYQQTPGQGLQFLFEYFSETQRNKGNFPGRFSGRQFSNSRSEMNVSTLELGDSALYLCASSLDSSNQPQHFGDGTRLSIL.

The rearrangement joins TRBV12-3 or TRBV12-4 to TRBJ1-5, with 7 bases identical to TRBD1. The CDR3 loop spans 13 amino acids. V shed 5 bases, J shed 4 bases, and the junction held 2 bases outside the gene matches. The CDR3: CASSPGQNQPQHF. The CDR3 region has the DNA TGTGCCAGCAGTCCGGGACAGAATCAGCCCCAGCATTTT.

This chain connects TRBV6-1 to TRBJ1-2; 7 bases line up with TRBD1. The CDR3 has 14 amino acids. CDR1 and CDR2 from the germline V gene are MNHNS and SASEGT. The J segment lost 2 bases and the V segment lost 3 bases, leaving 3 bases of the junction unmatched. The CDR3 spells CASSEYRGNYGYTF. The CDR3 nucleotides read TGTGCCAGCAGTGAGTACAGGGGCAACTATGGCTACACCTTC.

The chain recombines TRBV15 with TRBJ1-5; perhaps TRBD1 as D (5 bases). V was clipped by 0 bases and J by 7 bases, with 10 bases between them. The CDR3 contains 14 residues. Per the germline V gene, CDR1 is LNHNV and CDR2 is YYDKDF (reference sequence). CDR3: CATSREQVRQPQHF. For the CDR3, the DNA is TGTGCCACCAGCAGAGAACAGGTTCGGCAGCCCCAGCATTTT.

As for this clone: Germline is not matched at one junction end, which may reflect a read error. The V gene is TRBV7-2, the J gene TRBJ1-2; weak D call: TRBD1 (6 bases). CDR3 length: 14 amino acids. The germline V gene encodes CDR1 SGHTA and CDR2 FQGNSA. The CDR3 sequence: CAGSFGGRFYGYTF. Here the CDR3 DNA reads TGTGCCGGCAGCTTTGGGGGGCGCTTTTATGGCTACACCTTC.

This sequence joins TRBV6-2 or TRBV6-3 and TRBJ2-2, with 14 bases identical to TRBD2. Germline-derived CDR1 and CDR2 are MNHEY and SVGEGT. Losses at the gene ends were 5 bases for V and 5 bases for J; bases not matched to a gene: 1. The length of the CDR3 is 15 residues. The CDR3: CASSRTSGGTGELFF. The CDR3, as DNA: TGTGCCAGCAGTCGGACTAGCGGGGGGACCGGGGAGCTGTTTTTT.

This chain joins TRBV7-6 and TRBJ2-1; maybe TRBD2 (5 bases). The germline V gene encodes CDR1 SGHVS and CDR2 FNYEAQ. CDR3 length: 15 residues. Deletions cut 7 bases from V and 10 bases from J, with 23 bases between. CDR3 sequence: CASTKQEVHSGEQFF. For the CDR3, the DNA is TGTGCCAGCACCAAGCAGGAGGTCCATTCGGGAGAGCAGTTCTTC.

The chain recombines TRBV4-1 with TRBJ2-7; 7 nucleotides agree with TRBD1. The CDR3 has 15 amino acids. The J segment lost 2 bases and the V segment lost 2 bases, leaving 6 bases of the junction unmatched. The V gene's germline CDR1 is MGHRA and CDR2 YSYEKL. The DNA for the CDR3 is TGCGCCAGCAGCCAAACAGACAGGGCGCCCTACGAGCAGTACTTC. This gives the protein CASSQTDRAPYEQYF.

The chain has TRBV4-1 and TRBJ1-2, with 8 positions matching TRBD1. Germline values: CDR1 MGHRA, CDR2 YSYEKL. The CDR3 runs to 15 residues. V was pared by 4 bases and J by 0 bases, with 4 bases of the junction left unmatched. The CDR3: CASSPDRGTNYGYTF. The DNA of the CDR3 is TGCGCCAGCAGCCCAGACAGGGGAACTAACTATGGCTACACCTTC.

The rearrangement joins TRBV30 to TRBJ2-7, with no clear D. The V end was cut by 2 bases, the J end by 0 bases, with 8 bases between. Per the germline V gene, CDR1 is GTSNPN and CDR2 is SVGIG (reference sequence). The length of the CDR3 is 13 residues. The DNA for the CDR3 is TGTGCCTGGAGTTGGGGAAGCTCCTACGAGCAGTACTTC. Encoded protein: CAWSWGSSYEQYF.

In nucleotides, the CDR3 is TGTGCCAGCAGCCCGAATACTGAAAAACTGTTTTTT. This gives the protein CASSPNTEKLFF. This chain connects TRBV7-8 to TRBJ1-4; D gene uncertain. The CDR3 runs 12 residues. Germline CDR1 and CDR2: SGHVS and FQNEAQ. Trimming pared 5 bases from V and 7 bases from J, leaving 8 bases between.

The chain combines TRBV19 with TRBJ2-5, with D unclear. The CDR3 consists of 15 residues. In germline, CDR1 is LNHDA, CDR2 SQIVND (reference sequence). Trimming shortened V by 1 base and J by 4 bases, and 13 bases separated the two germline ends. CDR3 residues: CASSIVGGSSETQYF. The CDR3 DNA follows: TGTGCCAGTAGTATAGTCGGCGGTAGTTCAGAGACCCAGTACTTC.

The gene calls are TRBV7-2 and TRBJ2-4, with D unclear. Per germline, CDR1 SGHTA and CDR2 FQGNSA. Between the trimmed V and J ends, which lost 4 bases and 0 bases, there was a span of 10 bases. The length of the CDR3 is 15 residues. CDR3 nucleotides: TGTGCCAGCAGCTCATACCGGGTAGCCAAAAACATTCAGTACTTC. Protein sequence: CASSSYRVAKNIQYF.

The chain has TRBV10-3 and TRBJ1-6; D unclear. Germline V gives CDR1 ENHRY, CDR2 SYGVKD. The CDR3 sequence is 15 residues long. The ends were cut back, 9 bases at V and 5 bases at J, with 17 bases in the middle. The CDR3, as DNA: TGTGCCATACGTCGCGAGGGCCTGGATAATTCACCCCTCCACTTT. Translated, it gives CAIRREGLDNSPLHF.

The rearrangement uses TRBV27 and TRBJ1-1, with D possibly TRBD1 on 5 matching bases. V lost 2 bases and J 5 bases, leaving 12 bases between the germline ends. The germline gives CDR1 MNHEY, CDR2 SMNVEV (reference sequence). The length of the CDR3 is 14 residues. Written as DNA, the CDR3 is TGTGCCAGCAGTTTAACCAGGGATACAACTGAAGCTTTCTTT. Protein product: CASSLTRDTTEAFF.

The chain couples TRBV6-5 to TRBJ1-2; TRBD1 is a possible D gene (6 bases). Trimming took off 2 bases at V and 4 bases at J, with 14 bases between the two ends. The CDR3 covers 15 residues. The germline gives CDR1 MNHEY, CDR2 SVGAGI. The CDR3 region has the DNA TGTGCCAGCAGTTACGTCGACAGGTACTCCTATGGCTACACCTTC. It yields the protein CASSYVDRYSYGYTF.

This sequence joins TRBV2 and TRBJ1-4, with 11 bases fitting TRBD1. V dropped 7 bases and J dropped 0; count of bases not matched to a gene: 4. This CDR3 spans 16 amino acids. Germline lookup yields CDR1 SNHLY and CDR2 FYNNEI. The DNA for the CDR3 is TGTGCCAGCAAGGACAGGGGGCTTGCAACTAATGAAAAACTGTTTTTT. Amino acid sequence: CASKDRGLATNEKLFF.

The chain links TRBV5-3 to TRBJ1-2; 10 nucleotides agree with TRBD1. TRBV5-3 belongs to the ORF category, with a function that is uncertain. Losses at the gene ends were 4 bases for V and 3 bases for J; bases not matched to a gene: 9. This CDR3 comprises 16 residues. CDR3 DNA: TGTGCCAGAAGCGAGACAGGGGGCGCGGGTGACTATGGCTACACCTTC. It encodes CARSETGGAGDYGYTF.

CDR3 coding DNA: TGTGCCAGCAGTTCGGACAGGGGGCCCAACAATGAGCAGTTCTTC. This sequence encodes CASSSDRGPNNEQFF. The rearrangement uses TRBV6-5 and TRBJ2-1; the match to TRBD1 covers 11 bases. The CDR3 loop spans 15 amino acids. Trimming removed 4 bases from V and 5 bases from J; junction bases left unmatched: 4. Per the germline V gene, CDR1 is MNHEY and CDR2 is SVGAGI.